This T cell receptor beta chain was captured by sequencing in a study of shared clonotypes between healthy human individuals. Study background: The plates for each donor numbered three CD4 naive, three CD4 memory, two CD8 naive and one CD8 memory.

Measured with immunoSEQ multiplex PCR; TCRdb has only the in-frame clones, and not every one. The top ten clones hold approximately 1.5% of a sample with about 1 million clones, approximately 72% of them seen once. The V gene end was trimmed by 4 bases and the J gene end by 1 base; junction bases not matched to a gene: 6. The CDR3 has 16 residues. The germline V gene encodes CDR1 SGHRS and CDR2 YFSETQ. Input material: memory CD4+ T cells sorted from blood. Subset of the sample: CD45RA-negative fraction. The TCR was taken from a man younger than 35 in good health. The chain recombines TRBV5-1 with TRBJ2-3, with 10 bases lining up with TRBD2. CDR3 nucleotide sequence: TGCGCCAGCAGCCCTCCTAGCGGGGGACGCACAGATACGCAGTATTTT. This codes for CASSPPSGGRTDTQYF.